The text below deals with one TCR beta chain. What it binds is not known. The data derive from a study of graft-versus-host responses after intestinal transplantation. Using immunoSEQ multiplex PCR, the repertoire was profiled, and TCRdb retains in-frame clones only, with some absent. The sample comprises about 90,000 clones, 80% to 95% of which are singletons, and 0.95% to 1.3% rests with the top ten. The sequencing used unstimulated CD8+ T cells sorted from spleen or lymph node cells, collected before transplant. This TCR was sampled from a human donor who was the organ donor for an intestinal transplant.

CDR3 amino acids: CASSPSPFTGKVLANEKLFF. CDR3 nucleotides: TGTGCCAGCAGCCCAAGCCCTTTCACAGGGAAGGTTTTGGCTAATGAAAAACTGTTTTTT. The chain uses TRBV7-8 and TRBJ1-4; D is perhaps TRBD1 (6 bases). The germline gives CDR1 SGHVS, CDR2 FQNEAQ. V was cut by 5 bases and J by 3 bases, with 28 bases left in between. The CDR3 has 20 residues. The whole variable domain, filled in from reference TRBV7-8 and TRBJ1-4, reads GAGVSQSPRYKVAKRGQDVALRCDPISGHVSLFWYQQALGQGPEFLTYFQNEAQLDKSGLPSDRFFAERPEGSVSTLKIQRTQQEDSAVYLCASSPSPFTGKVLANEKLFFGSGTQLSVL.